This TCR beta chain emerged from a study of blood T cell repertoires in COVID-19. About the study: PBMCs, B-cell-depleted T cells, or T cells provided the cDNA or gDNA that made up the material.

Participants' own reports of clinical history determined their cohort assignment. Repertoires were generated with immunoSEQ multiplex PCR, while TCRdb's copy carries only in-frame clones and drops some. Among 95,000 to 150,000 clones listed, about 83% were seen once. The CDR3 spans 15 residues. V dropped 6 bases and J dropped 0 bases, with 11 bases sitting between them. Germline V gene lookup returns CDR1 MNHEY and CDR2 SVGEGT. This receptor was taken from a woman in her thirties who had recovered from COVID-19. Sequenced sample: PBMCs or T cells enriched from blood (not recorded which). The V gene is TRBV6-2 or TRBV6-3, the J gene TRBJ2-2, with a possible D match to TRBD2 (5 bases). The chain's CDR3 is CASSKLGPNTGELFF. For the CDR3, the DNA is TGTGCCAGCAGCAAACTAGGGCCGAACACCGGGGAGCTGTTTTTT.